At least ten counts were recorded for the clone carrying this T cell receptor beta chain. As the sequencing template, cDNA was produced by extracting RNA and reverse transcribing it. Sequencing used immunoSEQ multiplex PCR; TCRdb keeps in-frame clones, though not all of them. The table includes 90,000 to 150,000 clones, under 40% detected once. This sample is drawn from a study of CD8+ T cells in alopecia areata. The source is a human donor with alopecia areata. The sequenced sample consisted of CD4+ T cells sorted from blood.

For the CDR3, the DNA is TGTGCCAGTAGTATCGAGGCCAATACCCGCTACGAGCAGTACTTC. It translates to CASSIEANTRYEQYF. V and J are TRBV19 and TRBJ2-7; D unresolved. The germline CDR1 and CDR2 sequences are LNHDA and SQIVND (reference sequence). The CDR3 totals 15 residues. V lost 3 bases and J 3 bases, leaving 15 bases between the germline ends.